Sequencing of this T cell receptor (beta chain) was carried out in a study of T cells after yellow fever vaccination (dated by TCRdb to between 2018 and 2021). In terms of the full investigation: The SMART-Seq v4 Ultra Low Input RNA kit was used to prepare libraries from fractions with low cell numbers. Bulk TCR alpha and beta repertoires were sequenced longitudinally to track T-cell clones before and after primary and booster YFV17D yellow fever vaccination. Two healthy male donors made up the cohort, one aged 18 to 29 years and the other aged 30 to 39 years. Bulk PBMC replicates and cell subsets were isolated from blood drawn at multiple timepoints before and after both primary and secondary immunization.

Here is what the overall study found, with its caveats: The study included only a couple of donors, which limits how far the findings can be generalized. Compared with the primary T-cell response, the secondary T-cell response was faster but weaker, reaching its peak on day 5 rather than on day 15. Because abundant contaminating clonotypes from the bulk population could be contained in FACS-sorted repertoires, computational filtering was required. Most clones expanded after primary vaccination were re-detected after the booster (almost 98% of CD4 and 88% of CD8), suggesting broad memory maintenance. A small fraction of clonotypes appeared in both the CD4 and CD8 compartments, likely as a result of convergent recombination.

Reading the label with the study, this specimen's treatment or condition is: live attenuated yellow fever vaccine strain. A standard Ficoll-Paque protocol was used to isolate PBMCs from peripheral blood. Dynabeads CD4 and CD8 positive selection kits were used to isolate the CD4 and CD8 T-cell fractions. TriZol was used to extract RNA from bulk PBMCs, from CD4 and CD8 fractions, and from dextramer-positive and dextramer-negative fractions. The sample was run on an Illumina NovaSeq 6000. Synthesis of TCR cDNA relied on 5'RACE template switching, a step that introduced a universal primer site along with unique molecular identifiers. cDNA synthesis was primed from both the TCR alpha and TCR beta constant segments. Library amplification used two PCR steps, and the second PCR step added sample barcodes and sequencing adapters. Sequencing of libraries was done on Illumina HiSeq 2500 (2x100 bp) or NovaSeq (2x150 bp). Per the authors' processing: MIGEC was used to demultiplex reads and collapse the reads into UMI consensus sequences, and MiXCR was used for V(D)J alignment. Using edgeR on replicate PBMC samples, clonotypes were called vaccine-responding if FDR was below 0.01 and the log2 fold change was above 5 up to day 15. CD4 or CD8 identity was assigned to each bulk clonotype according to whether the clonotype was present at higher abundance in the sequenced CD4 repertoire or the sequenced CD8 repertoire. The raw public data were reprocessed by TCRdb itself: fastp quality trimming at Q25, MiXCR clonotype calling, in-frame beta chains only. Rows are unified per CDR3 protein, each entry keeping the most common DNA and genes. The V and J calls here are based on TCRdb, not the publication. This sample has approximately 330,000 distinct CDR3 sequences in its table, and around 12% of those were observed once. Roughly 3% of the sample lies in the top ten.

The CDR3 holds 15 amino acids from the cysteine to the phenylalanine. The DNA shown is the 45-base CDR3, in frame from base 1. The germline V gene yields MDHEN for CDR1 and SYDVKM for CDR2. V is cut back by 7 bases and J by 10 bases, with 13 bases in the junction unmatched. Worth noting for this clonotype: Its target antigen remains unknown. Per-base quality was not reported, and no clone a single base away is much larger than it.

The sequence was obtained from a young man who received the YFV17D yellow fever vaccine. Here the sequenced sample was CD4+ T cells sorted from PBMCs, taken 15 days after the yellow fever booster vaccination. The sequence joins TRBV28 to TRBJ1-6; TRBD1 matches 7 bases in the middle. The CDR3 here reads CASTPPTGYHSPLHF. The DNA sequence follows: TGTGCCAGCACTCCCCCGACAGGGTATCACTCACCCCTCCACTTT. Outside the CDR3, residues come from the reference TRBV28 and TRBJ1-6 proteins, so the full variable domain is: DVKVTQSSRYLVKRTGEKVFLECVQDMDHENMFWYRQDPGLGLRLIYFSYDVKMKEKGDIPEGYSVSREKKERFSLILESASTNQTSMYLCASTPPTGYHSPLHFGNGTRLTVT.